These 21 T cell receptor beta chains were sequenced from one sample in a study of cytomegalovirus exposure and HLA in healthy donors. Researchers ran the PCR with 60 Vbeta and 13 Jbeta primers. The data were produced by immunoSEQ multiplex PCR, yet TCRdb's version contains in-frame clones alone and is incomplete. The table lists roughly 120,000 clones, about 80% of them singletons. Sequenced sample: PBMCs. The receptors were sampled from a man younger than 30 in good health and CMV-seronegative.

Only one count was recorded for this clone. The chain is built from TRBV6-5 and TRBJ2-7, with a weak D call TRBD2 (5 bases). The CDR3 totals 14 residues. Germline V CDR1 and CDR2: MNHEY, SVGAGI. Trimming left V 4 bases short and J 3 bases short, with 13 bases between. The CDR3 protein is CASSLDGGYYEQYF. As DNA, the CDR3 is TGTGCCAGCAGTTTAGACGGCGGGTACTACGAGCAGTACTTC.

The chain has TRBV19 and TRBJ1-2; the D gene is possibly TRBD1 (5 bases). Germline lookup yields CDR1 LNHDA and CDR2 SQIVND (reference sequence). The CDR3 has 14 residues. Trimming removed 5 bases at V and 7 bases at J, with 17 bases between. CDR3 DNA: TGTGCCAGTAGTCTCGTCCGGGACTTCCGTGGCTACACCTTC. It translates to CASSLVRDFRGYTF. The full variable domain, its missing parts supplied by reference TRBV19 and TRBJ1-2, is DGGITQSPKYLFRKEGQNVTLSCEQNLNHDAMYWYRQDPGQGLRLIYYSQIVNDFQKGDIAEGYSVSREKKESFPLTVTSAQKNPTAFYLCASSLVRDFRGYTFGSGTRLTVV.

This chain uses TRBV2 with TRBJ1-2; D unclear. CDR1 is SNHLY and CDR2 is FYNNEI in the germline V gene. The CDR3 covers 13 residues. The V gene lost 3 bases and the J gene lost 2 bases, with 7 bases spanning the gap. CDR3 in DNA: TGTGCCAGCAGTGACGGCAGGAACTATGGCTACACCTTC. Amino acids: CASSDGRNYGYTF.

V gene TRBV9 combines with J gene TRBJ2-2; D remains ambiguous. V was clipped by 0 bases and J by 4 bases, with 10 bases between them. The germline CDR1 and CDR2 sequences are SGDLS and YYNGEE. This CDR3 region has 15 residues. The CDR3 spells CASSVGGFGTGELFF. The CDR3 DNA reads TGTGCCAGCAGCGTAGGAGGATTTGGCACCGGGGAGCTGTTTTTT. The full variable domain, its missing parts supplied by reference TRBV9 and TRBJ2-2, is DSGVTQTPKHLITATGQRVTLRCSPRSGDLSVYWYQQSLDQGLQFLIQYYNGEERAKGNILERFSAQQFPDLHSELNLSSLELGDSALYFCASSVGGFGTGELFFGEGSRLTVL.

V and J are TRBV7-2 and TRBJ2-7; TRBD1 matches at 9 bases. The CDR3 contains 15 residues. V lost 5 bases to trimming and J lost 3 bases; unmatched junction nucleotides: 8. The germline V gene has CDR1 SGHTA and CDR2 FQGNSA. The CDR3 region is CASSAPGQGLYEQYF. Written as DNA, the CDR3 is TGTGCCAGCAGCGCACCGGGACAGGGCCTCTACGAGCAGTACTTC.

V and J are TRBV27 and TRBJ1-2, with D maybe TRBD1 (5 bases). CDR1 is MNHEY and CDR2 is SMNVEV in the germline V gene (reference sequence). This CDR3 has 15 residues. V lost 3 bases and J lost 5, with 16 bases in between. Here the CDR3 DNA reads TGTGCCAGCAGTTTGGGACTCAACGAGCCTTATGGCTACACCTTC. Translating it yields CASSLGLNEPYGYTF.

The chain has TRBV7-9 and TRBJ2-1; D possibly corresponds to TRBD1 (5 bases). CDR1 is SEHNR, CDR2 FQNEAQ, per germline (reference sequence). V was shortened by 3 bases and J by 5 bases, with 20 bases between the two germline ends. This CDR3 comprises 17 residues. The CDR3: CASSLHSWGRLDNEQFF. The DNA for the CDR3 is TGTGCCAGCAGCTTGCATAGTTGGGGCAGATTGGACAATGAGCAGTTCTTC.

V and J are TRBV5-1 and TRBJ2-5, with D possibly matching TRBD2 (7 bases). V lost 0 bases and J lost 1, with 10 bases in between. The CDR3 sequence is 15 residues long. Germline V gives CDR1 SGHRS, CDR2 YFSETQ. The CDR3 loop reads CASSLGAGAQETQYF. CDR3 nucleotides: TGCGCCAGCAGCTTGGGTGCGGGGGCCCAAGAGACCCAGTACTTC.

This clone was recorded only once. The CDR3 bases are TGTGCCACCAGCAGAGATCAAATGGGGACAGACTACGAGCAGTACGTC. Translating it yields CATSRDQMGTDYEQYV. The J gene is TRBJ2-7, the V gene TRBV15; 7 bases line up with TRBD1. J was trimmed by 3 bases and V by 0 bases; bases with no gene match: 8. The germline V gene has CDR1 LNHNV and CDR2 YYDKDF (reference sequence). The CDR3 totals 16 residues.

V gene TRBV11-2 combines with J gene TRBJ2-1, with a weak D call TRBD2 (5 bases). The CDR3 is made up of 14 amino acids. Per the germline V gene, CDR1 is SGHAT and CDR2 is FQNNGV. Trimming pared 8 bases from V and 6 bases from J, leaving 17 bases between. CDR3 sequence reads: CASRLGGLFNEQFF. Written as DNA, the CDR3 is TGTGCCAGCCGTTTGGGCGGACTTTTCAATGAGCAGTTCTTC.

The chain employs TRBV7-6 and TRBJ2-2; no definite D call. CDR1 is SGHVS, CDR2 FNYEAQ, per germline. This CDR3 is built from 13 residues. Trimming removed 6 bases at V and 8 bases at J, with 13 bases between. The CDR3 region has the DNA TGTGCCAGCAGTCCGATGAGCGATGGGGAGCTGTTTTTT. It is translated as CASSPMSDGELFF. The full variable domain, with the rest looked up from reference TRBV7-6 and TRBJ2-2, is GAGVSQSPRYKVTKRGQDVALRCDPISGHVSLYWYRQALGQGPEFLTYFNYEAQQDKSGLPNDRFSAERPEGSISTLTIQRTEQRDSAMYRCASSPMSDGELFFGEGSRLTVL.

The chain couples TRBV7-3 to TRBJ2-1; 7 bases map to TRBD1. The trim removed 4 bases at V and 1 base at J, leaving 4 bases unmatched. This CDR3 has 15 amino acids. Per the germline V gene, CDR1 is SGHTA and CDR2 is FQGTGA. The CDR3 DNA is TGTGCCAGCAGCTCGGTACAGGGGTCCTACAATGAGCAGTTCTTC. Protein product: CASSSVQGSYNEQFF.

The chain combines TRBV28 with TRBJ1-5; 7 bases are a match to TRBD1. The ends lost 2 bases at V and 5 bases at J; junction bases unmatched: 3. The CDR3 is made up of 14 amino acids. Germline V gives CDR1 MDHEN, CDR2 SYDVKM. The CDR3, as DNA: TGTGCCAGCAGTTTAGTACAGGGGCATCAGCCCCAGCATTTT. Its protein product is CASSLVQGHQPQHF.

The V and J genes are TRBV7-9 and TRBJ2-7, with TRBD1 identical over 7 bases. V shed 5 bases, J shed 3 bases, and the junction held 7 bases outside the gene matches. The CDR3 has 14 residues. CDR1 and CDR2 from the germline V gene are SEHNR and FQNEAQ (reference sequence). CDR3 coding DNA: TGTGCCAGCAGCCTATCCCGGGACAGCTACGAGCAGTACTTC. Translated, it gives CASSLSRDSYEQYF.

This clone has more than one count but fewer than ten. The chain employs TRBV30 and TRBJ1-2, with TRBD1 matching over 9 bases. The CDR3 has 15 residues. V lost 5 bases, J lost 6 bases, and 13 bases stayed unmatched. The germline V gene has CDR1 GTSNPN and CDR2 SVGIG (reference sequence). DNA for the CDR3: TGTGCCTGGGGAAGCTGGGGGACAGGGTATAATGGCTACACCTTC. Translated: CAWGSWGTGYNGYTF.

This clone was seen a few times. The chain uses TRBV10-3 and TRBJ1-1; the match to TRBD1 covers 7 bases. The CDR3 contains 13 residues. J lost 12 bases, V lost 2 bases, and 9 bases had no gene match. The germline V gene has CDR1 ENHRY and CDR2 SYGVKD. CDR3 bases: TGTGCCATCAGTGAGCGGGACAGCGAGAGTCCTTTCTTT. Protein sequence: CAISERDSESPFF.

The rearrangement links TRBV9 to TRBJ2-5; D perhaps matches TRBD1 (5 bases). Trimming shortened V by 6 bases and J by 2 bases, and 20 bases separated the two germline ends. The CDR3 contains 16 residues. Germline-derived CDR1 and CDR2 are SGDLS and YYNGEE. The CDR3 sequence is CASTPFLGLGQETQYF. The DNA for the CDR3 is TGTGCCAGCACCCCTTTCCTGGGGCTAGGACAAGAGACCCAGTACTTC.

This chain uses TRBV28 with TRBJ1-2; perhaps TRBD1 as D (5 bases). Germline loops: CDR1 MDHEN, CDR2 SYDVKM. Trimming removed 7 bases from V and 0 bases from J, with 15 bases in between. The CDR3 covers 15 residues. This CDR3 is CASTAPGGSNYGYTF. In nucleotides, the CDR3 is TGTGCCAGCACCGCCCCCGGGGGTTCTAACTATGGCTACACCTTC.

J is TRBJ1-4 and V is TRBV19, with a possible D match to TRBD1 (5 bases). Trimming took off 4 bases at V and 0 bases at J, with 15 bases between the two ends. CDR1 is LNHDA and CDR2 is SQIVND in the germline V gene (reference sequence). CDR3 length: 17 amino acids. The CDR3 spells CASSTLSGVATNEKLFF. CDR3 coding DNA: TGTGCCAGTAGTACCCTATCGGGGGTTGCAACTAATGAAAAACTGTTTTTT.

The rearrangement links TRBV28 to TRBJ1-2, with 9 bases matching TRBD1. This CDR3 spans 14 amino acids. V lost 3 bases, J lost 4 bases, and 3 bases stayed unmatched. Germline V gene data show CDR1 as MDHEN and CDR2 as SYDVKM. CDR3 coding DNA: TGTGCCAGCAGTTTCGGGACAGGGTCCTATGGCTACACCTTC. Translated: CASSFGTGSYGYTF.

The gene calls are TRBV4-2 and TRBJ1-2; weak D call: TRBD1 (5 bases). The CDR3 runs 17 residues. Germline CDR1 reads LGHNA; CDR2 reads YNFKEQ. V lost 0 bases to trimming and J lost 4 bases, with 18 bases between them. The CDR3 DNA reads TGTGCCAGCAGCCAAGATCGAGCCAGGGCGATATCCTATGGCTACACCTTC. Its translation: CASSQDRARAISYGYTF.